Following are 3 T cell receptor beta chains from one sample sequenced in a study of identical twins. TCRdb recomputed calls from the 5' RACE reads with MiXCR, one row per CDR3 protein. The sample has approximately 1.8 million distinct CDR3 sequences, around a third seen once. Specimen: cord blood. The receptors here all came from a newborn girl in good health.

The CDR3 protein is CSARLGSVNQPQHF. In DNA form, the CDR3 reads TGCAGTGCTAGATTGGGCAGCGTCAATCAGCCCCAGCATTTT. The V call is TRBV20-1, the J call TRBJ1-5; D is unclear. This CDR3 contains 14 residues. Per germline, CDR1 DFQATT and CDR2 SNEGSKA (reference sequence). V was cut by 2 bases and J by 3 bases, with 11 bases left in between.

This clonotype has only a few counts. This chain uses TRBV20-1 with TRBJ1-6, with D maybe TRBD1 (5 bases). Germline CDR1 is DFQATT and CDR2 is SNEGSKA (reference sequence). Between the trimmed V and J ends, which lost 0 bases and 10 bases, there was a span of 13 bases. This CDR3 has 14 amino acids. CDR3 sequence: CSAREGGGHSPLHF. The CDR3 nucleotides read TGCAGTGCTAGAGAGGGGGGAGGGCACTCACCCCTCCACTTT.

The chain recombines TRBV3-1 with TRBJ2-3; 9 nucleotides match TRBD2. After removal of 1 base from V and 2 bases from J, the junction contained 7 bases not matched to a gene. This CDR3 is 17 amino acids long. The germline CDR1 and CDR2 sequences are LGHDT and YNNKEL (reference sequence). The CDR3 nucleotides are TGTGCCAGCAGCCAAGCCGGCCTAGCGGGGACCACAGATACGCAGTATTTT. It codes for CASSQAGLAGTTDTQYF.